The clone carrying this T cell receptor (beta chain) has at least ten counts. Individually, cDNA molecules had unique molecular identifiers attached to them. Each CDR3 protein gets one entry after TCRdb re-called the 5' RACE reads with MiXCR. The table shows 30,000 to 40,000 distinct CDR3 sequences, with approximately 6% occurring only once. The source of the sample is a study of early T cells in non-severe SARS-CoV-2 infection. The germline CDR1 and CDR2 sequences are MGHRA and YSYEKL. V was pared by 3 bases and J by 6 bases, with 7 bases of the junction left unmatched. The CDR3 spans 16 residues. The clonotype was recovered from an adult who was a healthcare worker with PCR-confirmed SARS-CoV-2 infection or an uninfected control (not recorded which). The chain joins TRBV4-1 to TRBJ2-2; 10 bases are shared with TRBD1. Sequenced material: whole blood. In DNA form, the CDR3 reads TGCGCCAGCAGCCACCGCCTCGGACAGGGGGCCGGGGAGCTGTTTTTT. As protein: CASSHRLGQGAGELFF.